This T cell receptor (beta chain) is drawn from a study of cytomegalovirus exposure and HLA in healthy donors. On the study more broadly: There were around 390 genotyped donors. Of these, about 86% fell in the genetic ancestry cluster associated with self-reported Caucasian donors. Broader study findings: Later analysis identified over 15,000 TCR beta sequences associated with HLA alleles, using a false discovery rate threshold of 0.05. Trimming of TCR beta V- and J-genes showed a link, identified in a later analysis, to a missense DCLRE1C variant. Per a prior analysis, the majority of TCR beta V segments were productive roughly 87% or roughly 30% of the time.

Turning to this clone: Its target is not known.

Researchers ran the PCR with 60 Vbeta and 13 Jbeta primers. Profiled with immunoSEQ multiplex PCR; TCRdb holds only in-frame clones, not every one. The sample includes around 130,000 clones, roughly 80% of them seen just once. The specimen sequenced was PBMCs. The sequence came from a young man in good health and CMV-seronegative.

The CDR3 region has the DNA TGCGCCAGCAGCTTGACAGGGGATGTCTATGGCTACACCTTC. Translation gives CASSLTGDVYGYTF. The chain has TRBV5-1 and TRBJ1-2; 7 positions agree with TRBD1. The CDR3 sequence is 14 residues long. The germline gives CDR1 SGHRS, CDR2 YFSETQ. V shed 1 base and J 4 bases; nucleotides not matched to a gene: 4. Together with reference TRBV5-1 and TRBJ1-2, the CDR3 gives the full variable domain: KAGVTQTPRYLIKTRGQQVTLSCSPISGHRSVSWYQQTPGQGLQFLFEYFSETQRNKGNFPGRFSGRQFSNSRSEMNVSTLELGDSALYLCASSLTGDVYGYTFGSGTRLTVV.